This section outlines one T cell receptor beta chain sequence together with its context. Its antigen remains unidentified. This record belongs to a study of shared clonotypes between healthy human individuals. Study-wide context: Three CD4 naive, three CD4 memory, two CD8 naive and one CD8 memory plate were used per donor.

In the naive CD8 group, cells lacked CD45RO and were positively selected for CCR7, so terminally differentiated effector memory CD45RA+ cells were left out. The J segment lost 0 bases and the V segment lost 5 bases, leaving 11 bases of the junction unmatched. Per the germline V gene, CDR1 is SGHNT and CDR2 is YENEEA. This CDR3 has 17 amino acids. The authors ran the assay at deep level. Produced via immunoSEQ multiplex PCR; TCRdb's table is partial and in-frame only. Of around 2.1 million clones listed, about 92% are singletons. Findings of the study overall: In this cohort, only blood was sampled, and tissue repertoires likely differ.

Sequenced: naive CD8+ T cells from PBMCs. The receptor was derived from a man between 18 and 29 years old in good health. Some clones in this sample may be carry-over from other donors' samples. This chain uses TRBV11-3 with TRBJ2-5; 8 bases are a match to TRBD2. The CDR3 DNA reads TGTGCCAGCAGCGCAGGACCCGGACTAGCAGACCAAGAGACCCAGTACTTC. Residues: CASSAGPGLADQETQYF. The full variable domain, rest sourced from reference TRBV11-3 and TRBJ2-5, is EAGVVQSPRYKIIEKKQPVAFWCNPISGHNTLYWYLQNLGQGPELLIRYENEEAVDDSQLPKDRFSAERLKGVDSTLKIQPAELGDSAVYLCASSAGPGLADQETQYFGPGTRLLVL.